This T cell receptor (beta chain) was sequenced in a study of long-term antiretroviral therapy in people with HIV (dated by TCRdb to between 2021 and 2022). For the study in its entirety: Collection of the earliest samples took place about a decade ahead of the 2015 WHO recommendation for immediate ART, at a time when ART was typically delayed until CD4 counts fell. A retrospective serial study tested whether ART initiation and durable HIV suppression were associated with changes in peripheral blood TRB repertoire composition and diversity. A total of 192 cryopreserved PBMC samples were contributed to the cohort by 30 adults with confirmed HIV infection, with samples collected serially over a mean of approximately six years (range 1-12). Of the 30 to 35 participants with HIV, about twelve were female. No cross-contamination during QIAcube processing turned up in test extractions that ran a monoclonal T-cell line alongside about 30 polyclonal samples. General study outcomes and caveats: Inferences about post-ART repertoire changes are limited because no data were available on ART adherence, viral resistance or therapy changes. At every time point, the repertoire was dominated by expanded TRB clones first identified before ART initiation, although this dominance fluctuated and, in many PLHIV, declined after ART. ART initiation was associated with a significant increase in TRB diversity, but diversity stayed significantly below transplant donor controls even after long-term ART. Because pre-ART samples had limited cell numbers, unsorted PBMC were profiled rather than sorted CD4+ and CD8+ T cells. The samples span the years 2004 to 2017, and the ART regimens used may be less effective than current regimens. CDR3 length ranges in HIV repertoires were narrower than in controls, and network structure suggested an antigen-experienced repertoire with only a slight naive shift after ART. Because PBMC availability was limited, only the TCR beta chain was sequenced, with no alpha chain pairing.

Between the V and J ends, shortened by 3 bases and 0 bases respectively, the junction contains 11 bases. The germline V gene (reference sequence) provides CDR1 GTSNPN and CDR2 SVGIG. Its CDR3 holds 14 amino acids, cysteine through phenylalanine. The only DNA kept is the CDR3, 42 bases in frame from the first base. The immunoSEQ hsTCRB v3.0 assay was used at survey level resolution for TRB variable region sequencing. TRB sequencing targeted a depth of about 40,000-50,000 T-cell genomes per sample. Pooled TRB libraries were sequenced on an Illumina MiSeq with a v3 150-cycle kit. As for the original processing: Analysis of repertoires was carried out in R inside a reproducible Nextflow workflow spanning QC, data transformation and analysis. LymphoSeq2, an R package for exploring AIRR-Seq data, was used to implement custom analyses. Several samples that produced fewer than 5000 total TRB sequences were removed, so some 190 HIV repertoires were analyzed. Of the roughly 180 retained HIV repertoires, roughly 61 were collected before and 120 to 130 after ART initiation. Repertoires were downsampled to 5000 TRB nucleotide sequences, with summary statistics averaged over 100 downsampling iterations. TRB sequences were retained for analysis only if CDR3 regions of at least seven amino acids were present. Diversity was assessed using a clonality score derived from Shannon entropy and using the Gini coefficient. In the repertoire networks, any two of the top 5000 CDR3 amino acid sequences were linked whenever the two sequences differed by an edit distance of one. For TRB CDR3 amino acid sequences, GLIPH2 was used to predict antigen specificity groups and MHC restriction. To flag known associations with CMV, EBV, HIV or tissue antigens, CDR3 amino acid sequences were compared against VDJdb and McPAS-TCR. Pre-ART, post-ART and control groups were compared with Wilcoxon signed-rank tests and Holm-Bonferroni correction. In TCRdb, the immuneACCESS table is reduced to in-frame sequences with V and J assigned. These tables do not hold every clone; where another copy was compared, an unresolved V gene accounts for under half, and the others remain unexplained. The DNA was the basis for D and trimming; V, J and clone size are from that table. Here the sample has some 28,000 clones; 95% occur a single time. The ten largest clones capture 2.5% to 3.5% of the sample.

Remarks on this clone: Its antigen is currently not known. No clone much larger than this one lies a single base away; base qualities are absent.

To be included, a participant needed at least one PBMC sample from before ART initiation plus at least two post-ART samples. Every participant with HIV received treatment in the United States of America. Cryopreserved samples of about 1-11 million PBMC were thawed and washed before DNA extraction. At the time of the earliest PBMC sample, participants with HIV were aged between about 23 and 54 years. PBMC samples were contributed by each participant from 1-4 timepoints before ART initiation and 2-8 timepoints after ART initiation, with a median of 7 samples. Serial HIV viral load, CD4+ T-cell count, ART history and demographic data were obtained for every participant. Genomic DNA was extracted from unsorted PBMC with a Qiagen kit on a QIAcube, processed in batches of 12 samples.

Source: unsorted PBMCs, taken 5.3 years after starting antiretroviral therapy. This chain is built from TRBV30 and TRBJ1-1, with no D gene named confidently. The clonotype was recovered from a man in his forties or fifties with HIV. The CDR3 in this case is CAWSPETLNTEAFF. Here is the DNA: TGTGCCTGGAGCCCGGAGACTCTGAACACTGAAGCTTTCTTT.